Listed below are T cell receptor beta chains from one sample, sequenced in a study of blood T cell repertoires in COVID-19. The repertoire was sequenced with immunoSEQ multiplex PCR; TCRdb's copy has only in-frame clones and lacks some. The table shows approximately 530,000 clones, with about 88% occurring only once. Sequenced: peripheral blood. These receptors originate from a woman aged 45-65 years with COVID-19, enrolled during active disease. The CDR3 runs from the conserved cysteine through the conserved F or W. The order of the fields is V gene, J gene, CDR3 protein.

>TRBV6-5|TRBJ2-7
CASSPGGPTYEQYF
>TRBV27|TRBJ2-3
CASSSTGTTDTQYF
>TRBV19|TRBJ2-3
CASSQVTDTQYF
>TRBV12-5|TRBJ2-1
CASGSPGTGGGNEQFF
>TRBV5-1|TRBJ1-1
CASRNTANTEAFF
>TRBV30|TRBJ1-3
CAWWTAGNTIYF
>TRBV27|TRBJ2-3
CASSPNPPSSGYGDTQYF
>TRBV4-1|TRBJ1-2
CASSHTHRGGYTF
>TRBV6-1|TRBJ1-3
CASSDRVGGNTIYF
>TRBV12-3/TRBV12-4|TRBJ2-1
CASSLGDNEQFF
>TRBV13|TRBJ1-1
CASSLAMGALAFF
>TRBV7-8|TRBJ2-7
CASSRRDSYEQYF
>TRBV28|TRBJ1-1
CASSSQAYRVRNTEAFF
>TRBV10-3|TRBJ2-6
CAIGQIDIDHPSGANVLTF
>TRBV20-1|TRBJ2-1
CSASMDQGREEQFF
>TRBV28|TRBJ1-5
CASSSGGIPQPQHF